This T cell receptor beta chain comes out of a study of T cell responses to AZD1222 COVID-19 vaccine. Study findings and constraints: After two AZD1222 doses, spike-specific TCR breadth and depth rose versus day 0. Reportedly, close to half of spike-specific TCRs are directed against unmutated variant regions.

This CDR3 has 14 residues. The V segment lost 6 bases and the J segment 7 bases; nucleotides outside the gene matches: 5. Germline CDR1 MNHNY, CDR2 SVGAGI (reference sequence). As for this clone: What it binds is unknown.

Analysis merged second doses at about 4 or about 12 weeks. The protocol was immunoSEQ multiplex PCR, while the TCRdb copy is restricted to in-frame clones and leaves out a portion. The profile shows about 45,000 clones, around four fifths of them singletons. The clonotype was recovered from an adult who received the AZD1222 COVID-19 vaccine. Specimen: peripheral blood, collected 28 days after the second AZD1222 dose. This chain joins TRBV6-6 and TRBJ1-5; TRBD1 agrees at 11 bases. The CDR3 DNA reads as TGTGCCAGCAGCTTCGGGACAGGGGGACAGCCCCAGCATTTT. Translated, it gives CASSFGTGGQPQHF.